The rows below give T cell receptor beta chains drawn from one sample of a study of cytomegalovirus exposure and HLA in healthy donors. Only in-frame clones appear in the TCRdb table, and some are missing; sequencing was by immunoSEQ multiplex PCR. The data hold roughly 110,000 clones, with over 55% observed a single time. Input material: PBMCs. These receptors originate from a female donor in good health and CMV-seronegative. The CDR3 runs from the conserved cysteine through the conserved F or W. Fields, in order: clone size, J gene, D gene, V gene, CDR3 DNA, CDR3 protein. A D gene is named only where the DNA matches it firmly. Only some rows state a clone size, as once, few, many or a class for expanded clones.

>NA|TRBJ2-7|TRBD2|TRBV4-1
TGCGCCAGCAGCCAAGAGGGACTAGCGAACTCCTACGAGCAGTACTTC
CASSQEGLANSYEQYF
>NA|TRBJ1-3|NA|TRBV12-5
TGTGCTAGTGGGACGGGGACAATTGGAAACACCATATATTTT
CASGTGTIGNTIYF
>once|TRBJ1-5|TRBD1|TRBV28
TGTGCCAGCTCCTTAACAGGGGTTTTCAATCAGCCCCAGCATTTT
CASSLTGVFNQPQHF
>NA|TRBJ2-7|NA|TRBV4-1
TGCGCCAGCAGCCTCCTGGTGGGGGCTAGCTACGAGCAGTACTTC
CASSLLVGASYEQYF
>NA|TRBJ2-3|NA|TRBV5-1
TGCGCCAGCAGAAAGCGGTCCCCCAACACAGATACGCAGTATTTT
CASRKRSPNTDTQYF
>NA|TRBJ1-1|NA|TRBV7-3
TGTGCCAGCAGCCCTGCGATTGGCACTGAAGCTTTCTTT
CASSPAIGTEAFF
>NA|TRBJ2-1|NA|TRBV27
TGTGCCAGCAGCTTCCTGAGGGATCCCTCCTACAATGAGCAGTTCTTC
CASSFLRDPSYNEQFF
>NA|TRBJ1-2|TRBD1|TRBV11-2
TGTGCCAGCAGCTTAAGGCCGGGACAGCTTACTAACTATGGCTACACCTTC
CASSLRPGQLTNYGYTF
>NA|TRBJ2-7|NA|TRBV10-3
TGTGCCATCAGTGAGTCTCCAGCGACCTACGAGCAGTACTTC
CAISESPATYEQYF
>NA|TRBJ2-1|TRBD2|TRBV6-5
TGTGCCAGCAGTTTTAACGGGAGGGGAGAGCAGTTCTTC
CASSFNGRGEQFF
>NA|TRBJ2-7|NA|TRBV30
TGTGCCTGGAGTGTACGGTCCGGGTCCGAGCAGTACTTC
CAWSVRSGSEQYF
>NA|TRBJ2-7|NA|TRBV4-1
TGCGCCAGCAGCCAAGTAGCAGACTACGAGCAGTACTTC
CASSQVADYEQYF
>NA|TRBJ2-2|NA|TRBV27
TGTGCCAGCAGTTTAGGGGGGGCATTAGGGGAGCTGTTTTTT
CASSLGGALGELFF
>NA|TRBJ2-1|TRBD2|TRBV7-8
TGTGCCAGCAGCACCCGCCCGGGACTAGCGGAGTACGAGCAGTTCTTC
CASSTRPGLAEYEQFF
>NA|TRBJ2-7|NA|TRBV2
TGTGCCAGCAGTGAATTGACAGGAGCCTACGAGCAGTACTTC
CASSELTGAYEQYF
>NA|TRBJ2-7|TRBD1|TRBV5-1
TGCGCCAGCAGCCAAGAAACCGGGACAGGGTTTGCCTACGAGCAGTACTTC
CASSQETGTGFAYEQYF
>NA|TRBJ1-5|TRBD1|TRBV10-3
TGTGCCATCAGTGCAGGGACAGGTGTTCAGCCCCAGCATTTT
CAISAGTGVQPQHF
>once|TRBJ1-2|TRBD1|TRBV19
TGTGCCAGTAGCCGGGACAGGGACTATGGCTACACCTTC
CASSRDRDYGYTF
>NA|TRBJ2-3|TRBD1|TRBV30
TGTGCCTGGAGTGGGGGGACAGGGAGGGGAGATACGCAGTATTTT
CAWSGGTGRGDTQYF
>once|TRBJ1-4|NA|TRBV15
TGTGCCACCAGCAGAGCGCGGCGGGGGCGCGAAAAACTGTTTTTT
CATSRARRGREKLFF
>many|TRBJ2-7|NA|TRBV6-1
TGTGCCAGCATTCGGGACTTGGCCTACGAGCAGTACTTC
CASIRDLAYEQYF